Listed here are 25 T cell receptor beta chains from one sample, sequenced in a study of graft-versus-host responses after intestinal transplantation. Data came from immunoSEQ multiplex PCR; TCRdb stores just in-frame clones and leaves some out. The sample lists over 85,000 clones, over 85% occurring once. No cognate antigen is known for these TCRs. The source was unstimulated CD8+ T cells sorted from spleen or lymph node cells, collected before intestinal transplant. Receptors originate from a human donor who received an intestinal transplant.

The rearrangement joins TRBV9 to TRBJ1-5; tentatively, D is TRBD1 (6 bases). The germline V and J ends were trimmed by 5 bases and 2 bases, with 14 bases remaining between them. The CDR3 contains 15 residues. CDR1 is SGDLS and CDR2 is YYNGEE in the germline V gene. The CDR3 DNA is TGTGCCAGCAGTTTAGCGGGGGGCCGCAATCAGCCCCAGCATTTT. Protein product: CASSLAGGRNQPQHF.

CDR3 DNA: TGTGCCAGTAGTCTGGCTTCCAATCAGCCCCAGCATTTT. Translating it yields CASSLASNQPQHF. The chain uses TRBV19 and TRBJ1-5; D not certain. The CDR3 runs 13 residues. Per the germline V gene, CDR1 is LNHDA and CDR2 is SQIVND (reference sequence). The germline V and J ends were trimmed by 5 bases and 3 bases, with 8 bases remaining between them. Using reference TRBV19 and TRBJ1-5 for the parts outside the CDR3, the full variable domain is DGGITQSPKYLFRKEGQNVTLSCEQNLNHDAMYWYRQDPGQGLRLIYYSQIVNDFQKGDIAEGYSVSREKKESFPLTVTSAQKNPTAFYLCASSLASNQPQHFGDGTRLSIL.

The CDR3 sequence is CASKETGNTEAFF. CDR3 in DNA: TGTGCCAGCAAAGAGACAGGGAACACTGAAGCTTTCTTT. The chain combines TRBV7-3 with TRBJ1-1; D possibly corresponds to TRBD1 (6 bases). The CDR3 is 13 residues long. The V gene lost 7 bases and the J gene lost 1 base, with 10 bases spanning the gap. The germline V gene encodes CDR1 SGHTA and CDR2 FQGTGA.

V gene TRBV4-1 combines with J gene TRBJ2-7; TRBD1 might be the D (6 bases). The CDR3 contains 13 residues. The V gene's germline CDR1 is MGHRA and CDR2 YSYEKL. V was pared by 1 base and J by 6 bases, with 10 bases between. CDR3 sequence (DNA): TGCGCCAGCAGCCAAGGGACAGATCCCGAGCAGTACTTC. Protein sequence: CASSQGTDPEQYF.

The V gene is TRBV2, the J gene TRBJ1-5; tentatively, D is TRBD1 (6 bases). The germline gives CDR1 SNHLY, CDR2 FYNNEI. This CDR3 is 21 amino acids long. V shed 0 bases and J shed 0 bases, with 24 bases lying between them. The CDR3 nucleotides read TGTGCCAGCAGTGAAGCCTCAGGGGTGGTATGGGGATCCTATAGCAATCAGCCCCAGCATTTT. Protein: CASSEASGVVWGSYSNQPQHF.

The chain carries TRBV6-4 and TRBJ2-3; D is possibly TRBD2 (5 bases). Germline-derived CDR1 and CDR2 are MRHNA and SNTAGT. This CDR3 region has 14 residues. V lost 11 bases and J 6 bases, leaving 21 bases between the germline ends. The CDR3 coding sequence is TGTGCCGGCACCCGGACTCAGCCCTGGGATACGCAGTATTTT. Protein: CAGTRTQPWDTQYF.

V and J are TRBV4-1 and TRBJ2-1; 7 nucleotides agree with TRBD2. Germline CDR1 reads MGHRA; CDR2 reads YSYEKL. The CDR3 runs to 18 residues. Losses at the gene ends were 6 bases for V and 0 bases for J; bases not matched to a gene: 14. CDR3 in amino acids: CASSWDYLQTSSYNEQFF. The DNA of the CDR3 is TGCGCCAGCAGTTGGGACTACCTGCAAACGAGCTCCTACAATGAGCAGTTCTTC.

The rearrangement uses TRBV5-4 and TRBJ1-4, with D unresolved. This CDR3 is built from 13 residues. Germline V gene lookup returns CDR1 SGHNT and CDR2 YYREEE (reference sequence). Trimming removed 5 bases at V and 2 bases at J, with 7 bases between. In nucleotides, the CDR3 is TGTGCCAGCAGTGGGGAGACTAATGAAAAACTGTTTTTT. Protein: CASSGETNEKLFF.

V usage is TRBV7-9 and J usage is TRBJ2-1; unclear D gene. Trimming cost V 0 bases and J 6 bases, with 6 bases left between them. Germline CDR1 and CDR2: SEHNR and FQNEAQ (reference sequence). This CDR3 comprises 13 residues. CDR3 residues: CASSLAVINEQFF. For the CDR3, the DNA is TGTGCCAGCAGCTTAGCCGTTATCAATGAGCAGTTCTTC.

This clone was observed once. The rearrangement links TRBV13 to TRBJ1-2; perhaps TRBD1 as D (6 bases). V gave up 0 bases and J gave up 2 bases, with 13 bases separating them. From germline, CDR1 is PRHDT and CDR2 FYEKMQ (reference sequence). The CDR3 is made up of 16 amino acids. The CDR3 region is CASSLGPTGQNYGYTF. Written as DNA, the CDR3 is TGTGCCAGCAGCTTAGGACCGACAGGTCAAAACTATGGCTACACCTTC.

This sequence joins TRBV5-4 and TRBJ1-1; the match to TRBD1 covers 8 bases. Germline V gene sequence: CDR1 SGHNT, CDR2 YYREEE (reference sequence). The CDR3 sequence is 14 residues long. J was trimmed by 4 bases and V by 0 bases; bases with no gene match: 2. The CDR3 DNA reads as TGTGCCAGCAGCTTGGTTCAGGGGGCCACTGAAGCTTTCTTT. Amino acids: CASSLVQGATEAFF.

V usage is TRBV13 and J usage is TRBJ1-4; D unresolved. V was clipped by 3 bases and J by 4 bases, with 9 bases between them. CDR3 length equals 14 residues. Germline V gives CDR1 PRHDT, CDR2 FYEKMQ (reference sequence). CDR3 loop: CASSFPGDNEKLFF. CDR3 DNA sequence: TGTGCCAGCAGCTTCCCGGGAGATAATGAAAAACTGTTTTTT.

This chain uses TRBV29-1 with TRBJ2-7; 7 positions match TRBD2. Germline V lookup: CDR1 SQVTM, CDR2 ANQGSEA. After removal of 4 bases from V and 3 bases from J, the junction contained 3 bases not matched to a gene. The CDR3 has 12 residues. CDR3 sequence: CSVVGGSYEQYF. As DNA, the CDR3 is TGCAGCGTTGTGGGCGGGAGCTACGAGCAGTACTTC.

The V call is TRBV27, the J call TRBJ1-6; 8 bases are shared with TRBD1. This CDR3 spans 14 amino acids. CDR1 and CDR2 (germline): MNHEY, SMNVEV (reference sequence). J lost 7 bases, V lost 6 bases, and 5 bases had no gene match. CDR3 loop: CASSRQGWNSPLHF. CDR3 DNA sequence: TGTGCCAGCAGCCGACAGGGGTGGAATTCACCCCTCCACTTT.

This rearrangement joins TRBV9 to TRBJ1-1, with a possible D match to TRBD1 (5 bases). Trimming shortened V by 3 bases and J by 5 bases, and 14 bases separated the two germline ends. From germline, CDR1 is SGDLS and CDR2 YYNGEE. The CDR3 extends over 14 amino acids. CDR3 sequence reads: CASSDTGGGTEAFF. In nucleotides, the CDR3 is TGTGCCAGCAGCGACACCGGGGGGGGAACTGAAGCTTTCTTT. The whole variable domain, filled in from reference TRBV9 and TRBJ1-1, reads DSGVTQTPKHLITATGQRVTLRCSPRSGDLSVYWYQQSLDQGLQFLIQYYNGEERAKGNILERFSAQQFPDLHSELNLSSLELGDSALYFCASSDTGGGTEAFFGQGTRLTVV.

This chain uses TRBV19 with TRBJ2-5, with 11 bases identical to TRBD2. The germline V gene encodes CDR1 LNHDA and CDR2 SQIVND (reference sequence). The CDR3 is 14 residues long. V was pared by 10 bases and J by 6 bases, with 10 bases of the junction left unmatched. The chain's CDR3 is CATSNSGGAQTQYF. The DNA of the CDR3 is TGTGCCACCTCGAATAGCGGGGGGGCGCAGACCCAGTACTTC.

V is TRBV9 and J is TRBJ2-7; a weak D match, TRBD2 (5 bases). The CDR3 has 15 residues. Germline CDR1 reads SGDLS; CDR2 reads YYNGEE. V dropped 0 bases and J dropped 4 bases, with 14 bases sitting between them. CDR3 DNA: TGTGCCAGCAGCGTAGATACCAGCGGCTCTTACGAGCAGTACTTC. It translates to CASSVDTSGSYEQYF.

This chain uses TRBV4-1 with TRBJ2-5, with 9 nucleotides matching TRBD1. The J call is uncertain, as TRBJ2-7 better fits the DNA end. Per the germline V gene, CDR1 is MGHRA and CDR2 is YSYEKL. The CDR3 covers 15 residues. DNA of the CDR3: TGCGCCAGCAGCCCGGGACAGGGAACATCTTACGAGCAGTACTTC. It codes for CASSPGQGTSYEQYF.

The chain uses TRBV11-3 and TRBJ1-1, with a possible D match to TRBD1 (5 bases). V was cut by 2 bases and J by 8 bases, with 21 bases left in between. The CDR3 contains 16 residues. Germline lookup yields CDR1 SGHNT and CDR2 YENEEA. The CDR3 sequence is CASSLPQASGASEAFF. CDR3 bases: TGTGCCAGCAGCTTACCACAAGCGAGTGGGGCGTCCGAAGCTTTCTTT.

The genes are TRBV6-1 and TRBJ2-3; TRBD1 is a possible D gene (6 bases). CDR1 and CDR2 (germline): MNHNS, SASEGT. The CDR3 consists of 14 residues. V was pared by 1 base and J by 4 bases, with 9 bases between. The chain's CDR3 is CASSEGRGADTQYF. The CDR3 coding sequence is TGTGCCAGCAGTGAAGGCAGGGGTGCAGATACGCAGTATTTT.

The CDR3 is CASRSGGGTEAFF. CDR3 DNA sequence: TGTGCCAGCAGGTCGGGCGGGGGCACTGAAGCTTTCTTT. The chain carries TRBV27 and TRBJ1-1, with D possibly TRBD1 on 5 matching bases. This CDR3 is built from 13 residues. Trimming stripped 6 bases from V and 4 bases from J, with 12 bases between. In germline, CDR1 is MNHEY, CDR2 SMNVEV (reference sequence).

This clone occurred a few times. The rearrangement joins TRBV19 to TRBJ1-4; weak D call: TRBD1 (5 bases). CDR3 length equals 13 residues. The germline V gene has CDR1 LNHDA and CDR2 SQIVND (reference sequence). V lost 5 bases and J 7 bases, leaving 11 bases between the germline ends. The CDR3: CASSFDGGEKLFF. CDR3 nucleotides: TGTGCCAGTAGTTTCGACGGGGGTGAAAAACTGTTTTTT. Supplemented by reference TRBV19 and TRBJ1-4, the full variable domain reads DGGITQSPKYLFRKEGQNVTLSCEQNLNHDAMYWYRQDPGQGLRLIYYSQIVNDFQKGDIAEGYSVSREKKESFPLTVTSAQKNPTAFYLCASSFDGGEKLFFGSGTQLSVL.

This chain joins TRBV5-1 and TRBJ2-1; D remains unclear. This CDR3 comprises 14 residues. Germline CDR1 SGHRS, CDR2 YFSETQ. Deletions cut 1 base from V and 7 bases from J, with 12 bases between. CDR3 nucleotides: TGCGCCAGCAGCTTGATTGCGAGTTCTAATGAGCAGTTCTTC. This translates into CASSLIASSNEQFF.

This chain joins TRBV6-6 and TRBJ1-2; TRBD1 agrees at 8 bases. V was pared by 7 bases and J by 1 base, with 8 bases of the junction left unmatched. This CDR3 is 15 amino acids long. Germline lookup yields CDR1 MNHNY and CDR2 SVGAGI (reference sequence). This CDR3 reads CASTGGDRGNYGYTF. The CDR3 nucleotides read TGTGCCAGCACTGGGGGTGACAGGGGTAACTATGGCTACACCTTC.

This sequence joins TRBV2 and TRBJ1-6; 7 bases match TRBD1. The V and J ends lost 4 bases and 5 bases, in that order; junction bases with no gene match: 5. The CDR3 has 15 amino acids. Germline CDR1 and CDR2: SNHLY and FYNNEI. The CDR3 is CASSAPTGNNSPLHF. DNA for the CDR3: TGTGCCAGCAGTGCCCCGACAGGGAATAATTCACCCCTCCACTTT.